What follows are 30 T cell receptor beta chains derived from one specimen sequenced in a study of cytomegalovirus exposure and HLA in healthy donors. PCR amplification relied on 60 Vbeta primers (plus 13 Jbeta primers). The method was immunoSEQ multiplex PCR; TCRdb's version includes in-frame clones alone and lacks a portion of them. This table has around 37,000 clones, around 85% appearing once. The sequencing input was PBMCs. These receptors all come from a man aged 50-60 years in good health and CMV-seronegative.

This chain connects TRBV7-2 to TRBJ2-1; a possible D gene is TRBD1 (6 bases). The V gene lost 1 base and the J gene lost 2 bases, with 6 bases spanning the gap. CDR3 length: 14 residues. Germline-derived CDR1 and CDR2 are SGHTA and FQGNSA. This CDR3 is CASSLGGPYNEQFF. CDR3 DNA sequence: TGTGCCAGCAGCTTAGGGGGGCCCTACAATGAGCAGTTCTTC.

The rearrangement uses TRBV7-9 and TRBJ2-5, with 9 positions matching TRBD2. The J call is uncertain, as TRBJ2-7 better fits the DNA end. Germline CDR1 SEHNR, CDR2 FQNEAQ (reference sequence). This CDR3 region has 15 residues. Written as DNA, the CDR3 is TGTGCCAGCAGCTTAGTCGAGCGGGAGGAGGTCGAGCAGTACTTC. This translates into CASSLVEREEVEQYF.

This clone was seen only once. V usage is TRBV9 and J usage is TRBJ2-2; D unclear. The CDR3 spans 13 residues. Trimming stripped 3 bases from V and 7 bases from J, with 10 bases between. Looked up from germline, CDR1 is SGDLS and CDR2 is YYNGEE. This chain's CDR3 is CASSASDVGELFF. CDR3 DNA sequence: TGTGCCAGCAGCGCTAGTGATGTCGGGGAGCTGTTTTTT.

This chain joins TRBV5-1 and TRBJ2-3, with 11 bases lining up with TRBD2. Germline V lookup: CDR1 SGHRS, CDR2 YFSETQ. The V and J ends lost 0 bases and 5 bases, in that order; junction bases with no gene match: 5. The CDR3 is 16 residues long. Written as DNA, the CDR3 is TGCGCCAGCAGCTTGGTAGGGACTAGCGGCCTAGATACGCAGTATTTT. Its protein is CASSLVGTSGLDTQYF.

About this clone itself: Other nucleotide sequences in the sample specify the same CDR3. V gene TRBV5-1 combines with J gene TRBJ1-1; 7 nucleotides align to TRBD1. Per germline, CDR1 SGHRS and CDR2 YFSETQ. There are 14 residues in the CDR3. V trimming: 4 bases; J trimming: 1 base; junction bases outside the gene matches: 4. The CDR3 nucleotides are TGCGCCAGCAGCCCCGGGACAGCGAACACTGAAGCTTTCTTT. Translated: CASSPGTANTEAFF.

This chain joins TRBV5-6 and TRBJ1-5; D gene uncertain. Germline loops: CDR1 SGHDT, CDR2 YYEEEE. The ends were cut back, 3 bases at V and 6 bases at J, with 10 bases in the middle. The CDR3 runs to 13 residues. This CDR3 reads CASSSAAGQPQHF. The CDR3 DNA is TGTGCCAGCAGCTCCGCGGCCGGTCAGCCCCAGCATTTT.

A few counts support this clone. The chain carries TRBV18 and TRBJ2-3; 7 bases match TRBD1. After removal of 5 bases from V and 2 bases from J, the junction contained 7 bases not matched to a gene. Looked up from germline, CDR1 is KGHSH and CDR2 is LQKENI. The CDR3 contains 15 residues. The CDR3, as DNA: TGTGCCAGCTCAGCCAGGGGGTCTGTCACAGATACGCAGTATTTT. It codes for CASSARGSVTDTQYF.

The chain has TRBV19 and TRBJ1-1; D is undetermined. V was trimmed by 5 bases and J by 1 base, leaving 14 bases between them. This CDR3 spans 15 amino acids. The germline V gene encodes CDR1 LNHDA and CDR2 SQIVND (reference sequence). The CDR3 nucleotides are TGTGCCAGTAGTTACAGAGGGCAGAAGAACACTGAAGCTTTCTTT. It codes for CASSYRGQKNTEAFF. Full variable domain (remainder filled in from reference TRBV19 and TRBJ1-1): DGGITQSPKYLFRKEGQNVTLSCEQNLNHDAMYWYRQDPGQGLRLIYYSQIVNDFQKGDIAEGYSVSREKKESFPLTVTSAQKNPTAFYLCASSYRGQKNTEAFFGQGTRLTVV.

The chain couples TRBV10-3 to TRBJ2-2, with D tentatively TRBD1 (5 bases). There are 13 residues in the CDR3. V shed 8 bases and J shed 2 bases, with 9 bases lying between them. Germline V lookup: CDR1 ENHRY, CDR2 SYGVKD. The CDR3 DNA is TGTGCCATCCGGACATCCAACACCGGGGAGCTGTTTTTT. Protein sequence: CAIRTSNTGELFF.

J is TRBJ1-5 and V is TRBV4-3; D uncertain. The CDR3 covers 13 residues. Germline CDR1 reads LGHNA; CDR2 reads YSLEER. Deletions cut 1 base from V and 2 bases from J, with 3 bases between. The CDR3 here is CASSQVGNQPQHF. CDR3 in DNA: TGCGCCAGCAGCCAAGTAGGCAATCAGCCCCAGCATTTT.

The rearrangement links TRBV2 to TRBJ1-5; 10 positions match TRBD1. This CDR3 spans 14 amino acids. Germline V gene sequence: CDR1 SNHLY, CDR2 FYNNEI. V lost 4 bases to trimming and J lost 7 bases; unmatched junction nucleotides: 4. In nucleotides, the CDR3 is TGTGCCAGCAGTGGGACAGGGGGTAACCAGCCCCAGCATTTT. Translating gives CASSGTGGNQPQHF.

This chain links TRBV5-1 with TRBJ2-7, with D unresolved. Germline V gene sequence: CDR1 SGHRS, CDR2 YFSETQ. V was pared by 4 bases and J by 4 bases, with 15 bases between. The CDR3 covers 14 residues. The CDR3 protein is CASSPRVIAYEQYF. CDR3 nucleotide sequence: TGCGCCAGCAGCCCCCGGGTCATAGCTTACGAGCAGTACTTC.

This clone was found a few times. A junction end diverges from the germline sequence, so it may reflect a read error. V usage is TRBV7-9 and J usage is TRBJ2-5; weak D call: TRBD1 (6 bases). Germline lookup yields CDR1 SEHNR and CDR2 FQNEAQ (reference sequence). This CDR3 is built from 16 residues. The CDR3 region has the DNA TGTTCCAGCAGGCACACTAAACAGGGTGACGGCGAGACCCAGTACTTC. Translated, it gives CSSRHTKQGDGETQYF.

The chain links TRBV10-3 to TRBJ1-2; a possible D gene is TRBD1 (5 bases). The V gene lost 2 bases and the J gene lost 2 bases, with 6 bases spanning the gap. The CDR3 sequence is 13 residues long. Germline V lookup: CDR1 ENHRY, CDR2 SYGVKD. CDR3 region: CAISEPGNYGYTF. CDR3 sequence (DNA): TGTGCCATCAGTGAGCCAGGGAACTATGGCTACACCTTC.

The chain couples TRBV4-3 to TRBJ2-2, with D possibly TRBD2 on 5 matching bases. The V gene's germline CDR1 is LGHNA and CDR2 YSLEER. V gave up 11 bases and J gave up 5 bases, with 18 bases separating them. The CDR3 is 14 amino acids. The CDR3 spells CAEKEWTATGELFF. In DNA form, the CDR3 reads TGCGCCGAAAAGGAGTGGACTGCTACCGGGGAGCTGTTTTTT.

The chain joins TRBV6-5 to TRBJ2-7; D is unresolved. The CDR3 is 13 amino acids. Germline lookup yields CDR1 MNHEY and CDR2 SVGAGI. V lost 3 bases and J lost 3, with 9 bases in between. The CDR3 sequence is CASSYELYYEQYF. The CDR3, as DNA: TGTGCCAGCAGTTATGAGCTTTACTACGAGCAGTACTTC.

The CDR3 reads CAGRDRATYEQYF. The CDR3 DNA sequence: TGTGCCGGTCGGGACAGGGCTACCTACGAGCAGTACTTC. The chain is built from TRBV28 and TRBJ2-5; 9 positions match TRBD1. The DNA end is a closer match to TRBJ2-7, so the J assignment may be wrong. The CDR3 has 13 amino acids. From germline, CDR1 is MDHEN and CDR2 SYDVKM.

The CDR3 DNA reads as TGTGCCAGCAATCAAGTGGGACTTACGAACACCGGGGAGCTGTTTTTT. Residues: CASNQVGLTNTGELFF. The chain recombines TRBV28 with TRBJ2-2; a possible D gene is TRBD2 (6 bases). Germline V lookup: CDR1 MDHEN, CDR2 SYDVKM. The CDR3 spans 16 residues. V lost 7 bases to trimming and J lost 0 bases, with 15 bases between them.

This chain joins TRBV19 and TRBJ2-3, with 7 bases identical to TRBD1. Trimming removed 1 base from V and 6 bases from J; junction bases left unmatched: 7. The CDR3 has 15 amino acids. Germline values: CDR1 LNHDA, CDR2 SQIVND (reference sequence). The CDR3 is CASSIGTGRQDTQYF. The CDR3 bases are TGTGCCAGTAGTATAGGGACAGGACGTCAGGATACGCAGTATTTT.

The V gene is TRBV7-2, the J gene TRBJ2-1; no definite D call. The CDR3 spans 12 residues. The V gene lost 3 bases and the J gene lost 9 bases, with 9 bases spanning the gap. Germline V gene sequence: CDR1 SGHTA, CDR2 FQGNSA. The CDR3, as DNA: TGTGCCAGCAGCTTTCTAGAAGGTGAGCAGTTCTTC. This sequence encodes CASSFLEGEQFF.

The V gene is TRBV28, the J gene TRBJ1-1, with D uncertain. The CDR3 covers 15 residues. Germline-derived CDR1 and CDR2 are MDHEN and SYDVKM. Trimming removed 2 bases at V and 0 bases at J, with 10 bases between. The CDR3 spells CASSLTTTMNTEAFF. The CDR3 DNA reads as TGTGCCAGCAGTTTAACTACTACTATGAACACTGAAGCTTTCTTT.

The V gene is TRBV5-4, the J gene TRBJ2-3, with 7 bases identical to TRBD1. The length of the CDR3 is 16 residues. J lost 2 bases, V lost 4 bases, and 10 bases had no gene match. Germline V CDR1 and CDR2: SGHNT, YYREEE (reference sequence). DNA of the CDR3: TGTGCCAGCAGCACCCCACAGGGGTTGGTCACAGATACGCAGTATTTT. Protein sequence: CASSTPQGLVTDTQYF.

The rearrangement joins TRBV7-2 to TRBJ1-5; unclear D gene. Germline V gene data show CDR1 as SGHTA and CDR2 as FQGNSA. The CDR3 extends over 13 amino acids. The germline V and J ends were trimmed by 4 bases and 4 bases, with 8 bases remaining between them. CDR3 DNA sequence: TGTGCCAGCAGCTCGCGGTATAATCAGCCCCAGCATTTT. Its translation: CASSSRYNQPQHF.

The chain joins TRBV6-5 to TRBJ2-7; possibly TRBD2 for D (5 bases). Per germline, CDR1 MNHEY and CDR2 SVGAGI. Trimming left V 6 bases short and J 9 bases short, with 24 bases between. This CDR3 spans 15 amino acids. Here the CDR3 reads CASRDTWLEGKMQYF. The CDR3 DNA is TGTGCCAGCAGGGATACTTGGCTAGAGGGAAAGATGCAGTACTTC.

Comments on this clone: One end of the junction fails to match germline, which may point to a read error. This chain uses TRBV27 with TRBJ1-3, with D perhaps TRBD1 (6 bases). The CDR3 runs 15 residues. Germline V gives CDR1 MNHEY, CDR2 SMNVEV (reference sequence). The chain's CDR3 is CASSRGFMSGNTIYF. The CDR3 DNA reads TGTGCCAGCAGCAGGGGTTTTATGTCTGGGAACACCATATATTTT.

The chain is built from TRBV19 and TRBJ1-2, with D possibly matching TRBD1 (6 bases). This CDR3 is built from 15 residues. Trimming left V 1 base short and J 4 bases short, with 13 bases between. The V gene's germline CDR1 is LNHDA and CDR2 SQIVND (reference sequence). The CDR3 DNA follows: TGTGCCAGTAGTATAGTCTCCGGGACAATCTATGGCTACACCTTC. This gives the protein CASSIVSGTIYGYTF.

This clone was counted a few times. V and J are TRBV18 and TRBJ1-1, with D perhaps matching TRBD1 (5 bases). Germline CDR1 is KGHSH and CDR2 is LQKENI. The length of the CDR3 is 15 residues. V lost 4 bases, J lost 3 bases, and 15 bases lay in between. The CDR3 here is CASSLSAGPYTEAFF. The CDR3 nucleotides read TGTGCCAGCTCACTCTCGGCAGGGCCGTACACTGAAGCTTTCTTT.

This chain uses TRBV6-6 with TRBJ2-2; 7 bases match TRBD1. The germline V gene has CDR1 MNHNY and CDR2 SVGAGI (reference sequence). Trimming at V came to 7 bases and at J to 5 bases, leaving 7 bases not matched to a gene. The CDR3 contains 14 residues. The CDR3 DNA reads TGTGCCAGCATTTCGATACAGGGGACCGGGGAGCTGTTTTTT. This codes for CASISIQGTGELFF.

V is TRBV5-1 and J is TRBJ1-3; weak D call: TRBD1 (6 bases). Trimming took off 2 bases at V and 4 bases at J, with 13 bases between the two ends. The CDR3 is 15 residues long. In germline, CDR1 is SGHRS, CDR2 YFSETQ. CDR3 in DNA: TGCGCCAGCAGCTTCCTACAGGGTTCGGGAAACACCATATATTTT. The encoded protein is CASSFLQGSGNTIYF.

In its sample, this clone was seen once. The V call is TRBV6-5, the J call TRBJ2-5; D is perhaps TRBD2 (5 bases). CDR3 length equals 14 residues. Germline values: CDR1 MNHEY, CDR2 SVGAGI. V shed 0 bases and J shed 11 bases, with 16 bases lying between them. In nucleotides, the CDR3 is TGTGCCAGCAGTTACTCTATGGGGAGACGTGAGCAGTACTTC. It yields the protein CASSYSMGRREQYF.